This TCR beta chain was identified in a study of cytomegalovirus exposure and HLA in healthy donors. The study's findings and limits: The classifier, whose performance was assessed in both the original and validation cohorts, reportedly diagnosed cytomegalovirus status with high specificity and sensitivity.

The protocol was immunoSEQ multiplex PCR, while the TCRdb copy is restricted to in-frame clones and leaves out a portion. The sample carries roughly 180,000 clones, about 89% recorded once. About this clone: Antigen: not known.

The CDR3 loop spans 14 amino acids. The V gene's germline CDR1 is SQVTM and CDR2 ANQGSEA. After removal of 7 bases from V and 4 bases from J, the junction contained 10 bases not matched to a gene. The chain carries TRBV29-1 and TRBJ2-1, with 7 bases matching TRBD1. Sequencing input: PBMCs. The sequence came from a man aged 25 to 45 in good health and CMV-seropositive. CDR3 protein: CSAEGQGEYNEQFF. DNA of the CDR3: TGCAGCGCCGAGGGTCAGGGGGAATACAATGAGCAGTTCTTC.